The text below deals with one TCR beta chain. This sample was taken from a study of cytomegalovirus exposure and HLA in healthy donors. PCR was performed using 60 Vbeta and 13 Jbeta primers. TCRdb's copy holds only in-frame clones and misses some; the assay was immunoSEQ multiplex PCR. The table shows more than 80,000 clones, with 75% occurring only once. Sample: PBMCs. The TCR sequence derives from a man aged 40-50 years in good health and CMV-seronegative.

CDR3 nucleotide sequence: TGCGCCAGCAGTGAGTCGGGAGGGGCCGGGACGCAGTATTTT. Protein sequence: CASSESGGAGTQYF. The chain couples TRBV10-2 to TRBJ2-3; 7 bases map to TRBD2. V lost 0 bases to trimming and J lost 9 bases; unmatched junction nucleotides: 6. Germline lookup yields CDR1 WSHSY and CDR2 SAAADI. The CDR3 length is 14 residues.